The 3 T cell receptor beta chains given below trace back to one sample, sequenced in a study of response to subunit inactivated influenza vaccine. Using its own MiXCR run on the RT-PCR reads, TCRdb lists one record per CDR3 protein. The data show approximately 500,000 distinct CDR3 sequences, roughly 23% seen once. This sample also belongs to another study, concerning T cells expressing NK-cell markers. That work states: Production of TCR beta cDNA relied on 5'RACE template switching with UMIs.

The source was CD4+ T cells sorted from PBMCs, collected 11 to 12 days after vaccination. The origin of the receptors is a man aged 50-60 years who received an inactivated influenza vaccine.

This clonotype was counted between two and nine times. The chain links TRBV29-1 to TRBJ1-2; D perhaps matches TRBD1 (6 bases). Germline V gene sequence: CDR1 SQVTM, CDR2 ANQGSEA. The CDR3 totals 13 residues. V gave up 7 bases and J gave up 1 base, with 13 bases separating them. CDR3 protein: CSAVRGGNYGYTF. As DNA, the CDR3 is TGCAGCGCCGTCAGGGGTGGTAACTATGGCTACACCTTC.

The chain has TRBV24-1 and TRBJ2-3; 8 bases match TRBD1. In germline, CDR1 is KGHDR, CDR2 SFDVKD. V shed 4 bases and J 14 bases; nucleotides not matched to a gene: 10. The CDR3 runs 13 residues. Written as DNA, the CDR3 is TGTGCCACCAGTGAAGTTCGGACAGGGATGCGGTATTTT. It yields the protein CATSEVRTGMRYF.

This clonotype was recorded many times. The CDR3 region has the DNA TGCAGCGTTGACGGGGACTCCTACGAGCAGTACTTC. Translating gives CSVDGDSYEQYF. The chain uses TRBV29-1 and TRBJ2-7; weak D call: TRBD2 (5 bases). Trimming removed 3 bases at V and 0 bases at J, with 6 bases between. This CDR3 is built from 12 residues. Per germline, CDR1 SQVTM and CDR2 ANQGSEA.